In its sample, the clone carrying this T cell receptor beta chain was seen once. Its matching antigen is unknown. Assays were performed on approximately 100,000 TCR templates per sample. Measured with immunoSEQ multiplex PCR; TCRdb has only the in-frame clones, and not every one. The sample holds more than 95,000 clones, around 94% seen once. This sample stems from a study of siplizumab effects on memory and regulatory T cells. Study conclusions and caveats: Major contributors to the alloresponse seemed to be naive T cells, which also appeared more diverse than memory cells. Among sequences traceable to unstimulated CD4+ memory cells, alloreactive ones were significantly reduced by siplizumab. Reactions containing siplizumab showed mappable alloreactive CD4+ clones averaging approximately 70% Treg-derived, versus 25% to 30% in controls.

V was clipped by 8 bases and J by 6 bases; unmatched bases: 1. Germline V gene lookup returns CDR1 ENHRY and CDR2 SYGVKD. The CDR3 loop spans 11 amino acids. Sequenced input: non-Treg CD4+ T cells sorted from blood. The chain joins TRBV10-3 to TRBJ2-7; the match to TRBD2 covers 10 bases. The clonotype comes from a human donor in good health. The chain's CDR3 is CAIRTSGEQYF. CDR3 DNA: TGTGCCATCCGGACTAGCGGCGAGCAGTACTTC.